These 16 T cell receptor beta chains were all obtained from the same sample, sequenced in a study of neurological immune-mediated disorders. TCRdb passed the 5' RACE reads through MiXCR, listing each CDR3 protein once. The repertoire has under 80,000 distinct CDR3 sequences, 3% to 5% of them found once; the top ten carry about 1.5%. Sequencing used PBMCs. All receptors come from a man aged 25 to 40 with multiple sclerosis.

In its sample, this clonotype was seen many times. The J gene is TRBJ1-5, the V gene TRBV12-3 or TRBV12-4, with TRBD1 matching over 8 bases. The CDR3 sequence is 15 residues long. The J segment lost 0 bases and the V segment lost 6 bases, leaving 4 bases of the junction unmatched. CDR3 loop: CASRYRGNSNQPQHF. The CDR3 DNA follows: TGTGCCAGCAGGTACAGGGGGAATAGCAATCAGCCCCAGCATTTT.

This clonotype was picked up many times. The chain is built from TRBV5-1 and TRBJ2-1; a weak D match, TRBD1 (5 bases). CDR1 is SGHRS, CDR2 YFSETQ, per germline. CDR3 length: 12 amino acids. With 4 bases removed from V and 5 bases from J, the gap between germline ends came to 7 bases. The CDR3 region has the DNA TGCGCCAGCAGCCGACAGAACAATGAGCAGTTCTTC. It codes for CASSRQNNEQFF.

This clonotype has at least ten counts. The V and J genes are TRBV7-2 and TRBJ1-2, with TRBD1 matching over 8 bases. V was pared by 7 bases and J by 4 bases, with 5 bases of the junction left unmatched. The V gene's germline CDR1 is SGHTA and CDR2 FQGNSA. The CDR3 consists of 13 residues. The chain's CDR3 is CASNDRGIYGYTF. CDR3 DNA: TGTGCCAGCAACGACAGGGGAATCTATGGCTACACCTTC.

This clonotype was detected many times. The chain recombines TRBV6-5 with TRBJ2-2; 9 bases line up with TRBD1. J gave up 5 bases and V 6 bases, and 10 bases lay outside the gene matches. The CDR3 covers 16 residues. Germline values: CDR1 MNHEY, CDR2 SVGAGI. The CDR3: CASRTQGARLTGELFF. The DNA for the CDR3 is TGTGCCAGCAGAACACAGGGGGCGCGGTTGACCGGGGAGCTGTTTTTT.

This clonotype was found many times. The V and J genes are TRBV5-1 and TRBJ1-1; no firm D call. CDR3 length: 15 amino acids. Between the trimmed V and J ends, which lost 4 bases and 1 base, there was a span of 14 bases. Germline CDR1 and CDR2: SGHRS and YFSETQ. DNA of the CDR3: TGCGCCAGCAGCCGGGTAACGGGAGGGAACACTGAAGCTTTCTTT. As protein: CASSRVTGGNTEAFF.

This clonotype came up many times. The chain employs TRBV16 and TRBJ1-1; the D is unclear. Trimming took off 0 bases at V and 0 bases at J, with 2 bases between the two ends. Germline CDR1 KGHSY, CDR2 FQNENV. The CDR3 is made up of 13 amino acids. In DNA form, the CDR3 reads TGTGCCAGCAGCCAATCTGTGAACACTGAAGCTTTCTTT. Amino acids: CASSQSVNTEAFF. Looking up the rest from reference TRBV16 and TRBJ1-1 gives the full variable domain: GEEVAQTPKHLVRGEGQKAKLYCAPIKGHSYVFWYQQVLKNEFKFLISFQNENVFDETGMPKERFSAKCLPNSPCSLEIQATKLEDSAVYFCASSQSVNTEAFFGQGTRLTVV.

This clonotype was seen more than once but under ten times. The V and J genes are TRBV12-3 or TRBV12-4 and TRBJ1-2; maybe TRBD1 (6 bases). Trimming removed 2 bases from V and 7 bases from J, with 14 bases in between. The CDR3 spans 14 residues. CDR3 in amino acids: CASSLRGGRGGYTF. For the CDR3, the DNA is TGTGCCAGCAGTTTAAGGGGCGGCAGGGGTGGCTACACCTTC.

This clonotype came up many times. The chain has TRBV7-2 and TRBJ2-3; TRBD1 aligns across 8 bases. Germline loops: CDR1 SGHTA, CDR2 FQGNSA. The CDR3 extends over 15 amino acids. Trimming took 3 bases from V and 3 from J; bases not matched to a gene: 5. CDR3 DNA sequence: TGTGCCAGCAGCTTCCAACAGGGGGAAACAGATACGCAGTATTTT. Protein: CASSFQQGETDTQYF.

This clonotype was recorded many times. The chain employs TRBV20-1 and TRBJ2-3, with 13 bases fitting TRBD2. Looked up from germline, CDR1 is DFQATT and CDR2 is SNEGSKA (reference sequence). J was trimmed by 2 bases and V by 6 bases; bases with no gene match: 8. The CDR3 is 16 residues long. CDR3: CSAPPTSGGATDTQYF. CDR3 bases: TGCAGTGCACCGCCTACTAGCGGGGGGGCCACAGATACGCAGTATTTT.

This clonotype was observed many times. The chain recombines TRBV20-1 with TRBJ2-4; D call uncertain. The CDR3 length is 15 residues. Trimming took off 3 bases at V and 0 bases at J, with 12 bases between the two ends. Germline V gene lookup returns CDR1 DFQATT and CDR2 SNEGSKA (reference sequence). CDR3: CSASVWHVAKNIQYF. Here the CDR3 DNA reads TGCAGTGCTAGTGTATGGCACGTAGCCAAAAACATTCAGTACTTC.

This clonotype was counted many times. This chain links TRBV5-1 with TRBJ2-3; 13 nucleotides line up with TRBD2. The CDR3 loop spans 15 amino acids. The V gene end was trimmed by 4 bases and the J gene end by 4 bases; junction bases not matched to a gene: 3. Germline-derived CDR1 and CDR2 are SGHRS and YFSETQ. CDR3 protein: CASSQTSGGPDTQYF. The CDR3 nucleotides are TGCGCCAGCAGCCAGACTAGCGGGGGGCCAGATACGCAGTATTTT.

This clonotype was counted at least ten times. The chain links TRBV7-6 to TRBJ1-4, with 8 positions matching TRBD1. Looked up from germline, CDR1 is SGHVS and CDR2 is FNYEAQ. V was pared by 6 bases and J by 8 bases, with 14 bases of the junction left unmatched. The CDR3 covers 16 residues. This chain's CDR3 is CASSSDPTGVDEKLFF. The CDR3 DNA reads TGTGCCAGCAGTTCTGATCCGACAGGGGTGGACGAAAAACTGTTTTTT. Looking up the rest from reference TRBV7-6 and TRBJ1-4 gives the full variable domain: GAGVSQSPRYKVTKRGQDVALRCDPISGHVSLYWYRQALGQGPEFLTYFNYEAQQDKSGLPNDRFSAERPEGSISTLTIQRTEQRDSAMYRCASSSDPTGVDEKLFFGSGTQLSVL.

There are many counts of this clonotype. V is TRBV10-3 and J is TRBJ1-1; D might be TRBD1 (6 bases). The germline V gene encodes CDR1 ENHRY and CDR2 SYGVKD. The length of the CDR3 is 15 residues. V gave up 6 bases and J gave up 4 bases, with 18 bases separating them. The CDR3 loop is CAISQHRERGTEAFF. CDR3 bases: TGTGCCATCAGCCAGCACAGGGAGCGCGGCACTGAAGCTTTCTTT.

This clonotype appeared many times. The V gene is TRBV12-3 or TRBV12-4, the J gene TRBJ2-7, with no clear D. Trimming cost V 1 base and J 4 bases, with 5 bases left between them. The CDR3 runs 12 residues. CDR3 in amino acids: CASSLGLYEQYF. The DNA of the CDR3 is TGTGCCAGCAGTTTAGGGTTATACGAGCAGTACTTC.

The sample holds many counts of this clonotype. V and J are TRBV5-5 and TRBJ2-5; D is perhaps TRBD1 (5 bases). The length of the CDR3 is 15 residues. V shed 3 bases and J shed 5 bases, with 17 bases lying between them. CDR1 SGHKS and CDR2 YYEKEE come from the germline V gene (reference sequence). The CDR3 sequence is CASSSWVGVAETQYF. As DNA, the CDR3 is TGTGCCAGCAGCTCCTGGGTAGGGGTGGCCGAGACCCAGTACTTC. The whole variable domain, remainder taken from reference TRBV5-5 and TRBJ2-5, is DAGVTQSPTHLIKTRGQQVTLRCSPISGHKSVSWYQQVLGQGPQFIFQYYEKEERGRGNFPDRFSARQFPNYSSELNVNALLLGDSALYLCASSSWVGVAETQYFGPGTRLLVL.

Ten or more counts support this clonotype. This sequence joins TRBV20-1 and TRBJ2-3; possibly TRBD2 for D (5 bases). The V and J ends lost 3 bases and 3 bases respectively, with 13 bases between them. This CDR3 region has 14 residues. CDR1 is DFQATT, CDR2 SNEGSKA, per germline (reference sequence). CDR3 DNA: TGCAGTGCTAGCCGGACCCGAGGGACAGATACGCAGTATTTT. Its translation is CSASRTRGTDTQYF.